This T cell receptor (beta chain) was sequenced for a study of vaccination effects on CD4 cells after COVID-19. Of note for this clone: The target antigen is unknown.

The germline V gene has CDR1 MNHEY and CDR2 SMNVEV (reference sequence). The CDR3 covers 14 residues. V dropped 6 bases and J dropped 1 base, with 12 bases sitting between them. Under the ViraFEST assay, PBMC were stimulated with viral peptide pools so that antigen-specific CD4+ T cells expanded. Sequencing was performed afterwards. The authors isolated CD4+ T cells after roughly eleven days of culture. The cohort was immunized with two doses of either the BNT162b2 or mRNA-1273 vaccine. The table came from immunoSEQ multiplex PCR; TCRdb's copy has only in-frame clones and leaves some out. The table shows about 24,000 clones, with about four fifths occurring only once.

The specimen comprised CD4+ T cells from PBMCs cultured with SARS-CoV-2 spike peptides, sampled after COVID-19 vaccination. The TCR sequence derives from a human donor who received a COVID-19 vaccine. Some clones in this sample may be carry-over from other donors' samples. V is TRBV27 and J is TRBJ1-2, with D uncertain. CDR3 residues: CASRRGPFNYGYTF. CDR3 bases: TGTGCCAGCAGGAGAGGACCTTTTAACTATGGCTACACCTTC.